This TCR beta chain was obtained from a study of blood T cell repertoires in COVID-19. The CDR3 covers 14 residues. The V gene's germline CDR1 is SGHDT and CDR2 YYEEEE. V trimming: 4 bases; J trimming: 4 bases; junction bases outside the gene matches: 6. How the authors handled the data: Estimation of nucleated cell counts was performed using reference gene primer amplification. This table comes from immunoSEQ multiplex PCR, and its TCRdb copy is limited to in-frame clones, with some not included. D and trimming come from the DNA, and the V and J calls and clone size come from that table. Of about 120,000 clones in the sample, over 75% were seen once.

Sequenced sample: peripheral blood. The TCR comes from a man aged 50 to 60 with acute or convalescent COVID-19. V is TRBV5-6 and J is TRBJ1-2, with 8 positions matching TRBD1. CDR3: CASSAEQGVYGYTF. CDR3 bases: TGTGCCAGCAGCGCGGAACAGGGGGTCTATGGCTACACCTTC.